The source of this TCR beta chain is a study of T-cell memory formation after mild COVID-19. Study-wide context: The two donors had largely donor-specific TCR clusters.

As concerns this clonotype: Its specificity is unknown.

The CDR3 extends over 15 amino acids. Germline trimming cut 2 bases from V and 6 bases from J; bases unmatched to any gene: 3. CDR1 SEHNR and CDR2 FQNEAQ come from the germline V gene (reference sequence). Study-wide findings and caveats: Balance between CD4 and CD8 was seen in clones contracting day 15 to 85, and a CD4+ lean was seen in later expanders.

TCRalpha and TCRbeta libraries used 5'RACE with constant-segment primers and UMIs. A single record per CDR3 protein comes from TCRdb applying MiXCR to the 5' RACE reads. This table holds about 400,000 distinct CDR3 sequences, 20% to 25% found once. This TCR was sampled from an adult woman who had mild COVID-19 (a few samples of this study predate the infection). Cell type and time point are not known. Material for sequencing was PBMCs or a T cell subset sorted from them (not recorded which). The chain is built from TRBV7-9 and TRBJ2-1, with 11 bases aligning to TRBD2. The CDR3 sequence is CASSLRLAGPNEQFF. The CDR3 bases are TGTGCCAGCAGCTTAAGACTAGCGGGACCCAATGAGCAGTTCTTC.